The text below deals with one T cell receptor (beta chain). Its cognate antigen is unknown. The sample's time point: newly diagnosed GD, antithyroid drugs for less than 3 months. From PBMCs, RNA was extracted and then used to make the TCR library. Both iRepertoire HTBI primers and Arm-PCR of CDR3 regions were used to build the TCR beta libraries. TCRdb re-analysed the multiplex PCR reads in MiXCR, keeping a single row per CDR3 protein. The sample consists of about 320,000 distinct CDR3 sequences, 18% of them appearing once. This specimen belongs to a study of regulatory T cells in long-lasting Graves disease. Whole-study findings and limits: Having few samples may have compromised the accuracy.

The sequencing used peripheral blood mononuclear cells (PBMCs), collected at new diagnosis, from a patient treated with antithyroid drugs. The source is a female donor with Graves disease.

The CDR3 loop reads CASSQEPGTGSYEQYF. The CDR3 nucleotides are TGCGCCAGCAGCCAAGAGCCCGGGACAGGGTCCTACGAGCAGTACTTC. The chain carries TRBV4-1 and TRBJ2-7; 9 bases align to TRBD1. CDR3 length equals 16 residues. From germline, CDR1 is MGHRA and CDR2 YSYEKL. Trimming removed 0 bases from V and 1 base from J; junction bases left unmatched: 4.